This is a list of T cell receptor beta chains from one sample in a study of radiotherapy plus CTLA-4 blockade in lung cancer. Sequencing used immunoSEQ multiplex PCR; TCRdb keeps in-frame clones, though not all of them. Of more than 100,000 clones in the sample, 85% to 90% were seen once. The specimen comprised peripheral blood, sampled from a patient treated with radiotherapy plus ipilimumab. The receptors originated from a human donor with non-small cell lung cancer that progressed on radiotherapy plus ipilimumab. Each CDR3 is given with its conserved first and last residue. Each record gives: V gene, J gene, D gene, clone size, CDR3 DNA, CDR3 protein. A D gene is named only where the DNA matches it firmly. Clone size is shown for a subset of rows, as once, few, many or a class of expanded clone.

TRBV13	TRBJ2-7	TRBD2	.	TGTGCCAGCAGCCGTGGACTAGCGGGCGAGCAGTACTTC	CASSRGLAGEQYF
TRBV21-1	TRBJ2-3	.	.	TGTGCCAGCAGCAAAGTTGGACAAAGCAGCACAGATACGCAGTATTTT	CASSKVGQSSTDTQYF
TRBV10-3	TRBJ2-1	TRBD2	.	TGTGCCATAGGGACTAGCGGGAGTGGTGGAGGCAATGAGCAGTTCTTC	CAIGTSGSGGGNEQFF
TRBV30	TRBJ1-2	.	.	TGTGCCTGGAGTTGGCTGGGGAAGAGATCTGGCTACACCTTC	CAWSWLGKRSGYTF
TRBV2	TRBJ2-1	TRBD1	.	TGTGCCAGCAGTCGACAGGGCGGTGAGCAGTTCTTC	CASSRQGGEQFF
TRBV5-6	TRBJ2-5	.	.	TGTGCCAGCAGCTTGGCCACGGGCCGCGGAGAGACCCAGTACTTC	CASSLATGRGETQYF
TRBV2	TRBJ1-5	.	.	TGTGCCAGCAACGGACAGCTCAATCAGCCCCAGCATTTT	CASNGQLNQPQHF
TRBV29-1	TRBJ2-2	.	.	TGCAGCGTCACCGTCGGCACCGGGGAGCTGTTTTTT	CSVTVGTGELFF
TRBV15	TRBJ2-2	.	.	TGTGCCACCAGCAGAGAAACCATAGCCACCGGGGAGCTGTTTTTT	CATSRETIATGELFF
TRBV30	TRBJ2-2	.	.	TGTGCCCGAACCCACACGAACACCGGGGAGCTGTTTTTT	CARTHTNTGELFF
TRBV6-5	TRBJ1-2	.	.	TGTGCCAGCAGTCCGCTGGGCGGGTCGCGAGGCTACACCTTC	CASSPLGGSRGYTF
TRBV29-1	TRBJ2-3	.	.	TGCAGCGCCCGCGCCGGGGAGACTACGCAGTATTTT	CSARAGETTQYF
TRBV28	TRBJ2-7	.	.	TGTGCCAGCTCGGACAGCAAAGAGGTAACCTACGAGCAGTACTTC	CASSDSKEVTYEQYF
TRBV7-2	TRBJ2-7	.	.	TGTGCCAGCAGCTTGGGCAGCGGAAGCTACGAGCAGTACTTC	CASSLGSGSYEQYF
TRBV6-6	TRBJ2-1	.	.	TGTGCCAGCAGTTACGACAACTACAATGAGCAGTTCTTC	CASSYDNYNEQFF
TRBV6-5	TRBJ1-5	TRBD1	.	TGTGCCAGCAGCCACAGGGGGAATCAGCCCCAGCATTTT	CASSHRGNQPQHF
TRBV9	TRBJ1-1	.	.	TGTGCCAGCGGCAGGGATGGCACTGAAGCTTTCTTT	CASGRDGTEAFF
TRBV6-4	TRBJ1-3	TRBD1	.	TGTGCCAGCACCAGGACAGGCTCTGGAAACACCATATATTTT	CASTRTGSGNTIYF
TRBV6-1	TRBJ2-7	.	.	TGTGCCACGGCGGGAAACAGCGGCACCTACGAGCAGTACTTC	CATAGNSGTYEQYF
TRBV12-2	TRBJ1-4	.	few	TGTGCAAGTCGCTTAGGAGGGATCGAGACTAATGAAAAACTGTTTTTT	CASRLGGIETNEKLFF
TRBV5-6	TRBJ2-2	TRBD1	once	TGTGCCAGCAGCTCGACAGGGATGTACACCGGGGAGCTGTTTTTT	CASSSTGMYTGELFF
TRBV28	TRBJ2-3	.	.	TGTGCCAGCAGTTTCGGTGGGTACACAGATACGCAGTATTTT	CASSFGGYTDTQYF
TRBV9	TRBJ2-3	TRBD2	.	TGTGCCAGCAGCGTAAGTAGCGGGAGAACAGATACGCAGTATTTT	CASSVSSGRTDTQYF
TRBV19	TRBJ2-7	TRBD1	.	TGTGCCAGTAGTTCTCCTGGGACAGGGTCCTACGAGCAGTACTTC	CASSSPGTGSYEQYF
TRBV5-1	TRBJ1-3	.	.	TGCGCCAGCAGAGAGGGTTTTTCACCTGGAAACACCATATATTTT	CASREGFSPGNTIYF
TRBV2	TRBJ2-7	.	.	TGTGCCAGTACCCTTTCGCGGGGCTCCTACGAGCAGTACTTC	CASTLSRGSYEQYF
TRBV7-9	TRBJ2-1	TRBD2	once	TGTGCCAGCAGCTTAACTAGCGGGCCACACAATGAGCAGTTCTTC	CASSLTSGPHNEQFF
TRBV7-3	TRBJ2-7	.	.	TGTGCCAGCAGCATCCCTAGAATAGCGGCCCCCTACGAGCAGTACTTC	CASSIPRIAAPYEQYF
TRBV5-1	TRBJ2-7	.	.	TGCGCCAGCAGCCGAGGGGCGCCCCCCTACGAGCAGTACTTC	CASSRGAPPYEQYF
TRBV6-1	TRBJ1-2	.	.	TGTGCCAGCAGTGAAGCGGTGGGGGAGGCCTTC	CASSEAVGEAF
TRBV18	TRBJ1-5	TRBD1	.	TGTGCCAGCTCACCACTAGGGACAGGGTCCAATCAGCCCCAGCATTTT	CASSPLGTGSNQPQHF
TRBV6-5	TRBJ1-2	.	.	TGTGCCAGCAGACCGACAGGAAAGGGCGATGGCTACACCTTC	CASRPTGKGDGYTF
TRBV21-1	TRBJ2-2	.	few	TGTGCCAGCAGCAAAGGATGTCGGCTAGCGGGAAAAAGGGACACCGGGGAGCTGTTTTTT	CASSKGCRLAGKRDTGELFF
TRBV7-2	TRBJ2-7	.	.	TGTGCCAGCAGCACCTCAGGGAACTCCTACGAGCAGTACTTC	CASSTSGNSYEQYF
TRBV9	TRBJ2-2	.	.	TGTGCCAGCAGCGTAGTAACCGACGGGGAGCTGTTTTTT	CASSVVTDGELFF
TRBV9	TRBJ1-1	.	.	TGTGCCAGCAGCACCGGGCCTTCCCCTATGAACACTGAAGCTTTCTTT	CASSTGPSPMNTEAFF
TRBV6-5	TRBJ1-2	.	.	TGTGCCAGCAGCCCCACAGGCACCTATGGCTACACCTTC	CASSPTGTYGYTF
TRBV12-2	TRBJ2-1	.	.	TGTGCAAGTCGCTCAGGGACAAGGGACTCCTACAATGAGCAGTTCTTC	CASRSGTRDSYNEQFF
TRBV4-1	TRBJ2-1	.	few	TGCGCCAGCAGCCAAGAGGACGGTCGAGAGCAGTTCTTC	CASSQEDGREQFF
TRBV2	TRBJ2-7	.	.	TGTGCCAGCAGCCAAACTACAGGATCCTACGAGCAGTACTTC	CASSQTTGSYEQYF
TRBV19	TRBJ1-1	.	.	TGTGCCAGTAGTCAGGGGACGAACACTGAAGCTTTCTTT	CASSQGTNTEAFF